The sample holds many counts of the clone carrying this TCR beta chain. Its specificity is not known. The second PCR ran about 6 to 11 cycles with a sample-barcoded 5' primer and J-beta primers. TCRdb reprocessed the 5' RACE reads with MiXCR, giving one entry per CDR3 protein. This table has hundreds of thousands of distinct CDR3 sequences, about 32% appearing once. CDR1 is KGHDR, CDR2 SFDVKD, per germline. Trimming removed 6 bases at V and 2 bases at J, with 11 bases between. CDR3 size: 14 residues. These data are taken from a study of blood T cells in healthy people across ages. General study points: Nothing was known about donor CMV status, and this possibly confounded expanded clonotype changes.

The sequence was obtained from a woman aged 80 or over in good health. The chain couples TRBV24-1 to TRBJ2-3; D not certain. Input material: blood. The CDR3 is CATSPRRTTDTQYF. The CDR3 DNA reads TGTGCCACCAGTCCGCGACGGACCACAGATACGCAGTATTTT.